Listed below are T cell receptor beta chains from one sample, sequenced in a study of blood T cell repertoires in COVID-19. The table came from immunoSEQ multiplex PCR; TCRdb's copy has only in-frame clones and leaves some out. The sample has roughly 270,000 clones; 85% are singletons. Sequenced material: PBMCs or T cells enriched from blood (not recorded which). The receptors were gathered from a woman in her fifties or sixties who had recovered from COVID-19. Both conserved end residues are part of each CDR3. Fields, in order: CDR3 length, V gene, J gene, clone size, CDR3 protein. For some rows the clone size is stated as once, few or many, or as a class when expanded; others skip it.

13	TRBV5-5	TRBJ2-7	-	CASSLSGTYEQYF
13	TRBV28	TRBJ2-5	once	CASERGGGKTQYF
15	TRBV28	TRBJ1-1	-	CASNLDWTGNTEAFF
11	TRBV20-1	TRBJ1-6	-	CSANFGSPLHF
14	TRBV10-2	TRBJ2-5	-	CASRDSRLQETQYF
16	TRBV6-4	TRBJ1-1	-	CASSDSPLTGRTEAFF
15	TRBV5-4	TRBJ1-3	-	CASSRQPSSGNTIYF
16	TRBV5-1	TRBJ2-5	-	CASSTTLDRVQETQYF
19	TRBV27	TRBJ2-1	-	CASSLSDRGLAGVRHEQFF
15	TRBV10-3	TRBJ1-2	-	CAISESDRGLDGYTF
12	TRBV3-1/TRBV3-2	TRBJ2-7	-	CASSRSSYEQYF
13	TRBV2	TRBJ2-5	-	CASSDNWGGRANF
17	TRBV10-1	TRBJ2-2	once	CASSESGLAGVTGELFF
13	TRBV14	TRBJ1-5	-	CASSGQGNQPQHF
14	TRBV28	TRBJ2-5	once	CASKPGLAGETQYF
14	TRBV3-1/TRBV3-2	TRBJ2-3	-	CASSQKLNRDTQYF
14	TRBV5-1	TRBJ2-5	-	CASSFGQFQETQYF
17	TRBV7-9	TRBJ2-3	-	CASTFGFGLARTDTQYF
16	TRBV3-1/TRBV3-2	TRBJ1-6	-	CASSQVMQGRYSPLHF
12	TRBV6-2/TRBV6-3	TRBJ1-5	-	CASSYSRRPQHF
16	TRBV4-3	TRBJ1-4	-	CASSLRQGVINEKLFF
13	TRBV19	TRBJ1-4	-	CASRGTGGSELFF
13	TRBV5-4	TRBJ2-5	-	CASSSGTVETQYF
15	TRBV10-1	TRBJ1-1	-	CASSEQGKGNTEAFF
13	TRBV6-5	TRBJ1-2	once	CASSPGQYYGYTF
11	TRBV20-1	TRBJ2-1	-	CSATSIGEQFF
15	TRBV18	TRBJ1-4	-	CASSYRQDANEKLFF
14	TRBV5-1	TRBJ1-4	-	CASSVGGPGEKLFF
14	TRBV4-3	TRBJ2-7	-	CASSQVSEPYEQYF
14	TRBV18	TRBJ2-3	few	CASSRALRPDTQYF
17	TRBV7-9	TRBJ2-5	-	CASTHDRGRILKETQYF
16	TRBV4-3	TRBJ1-2	few	CASSQGRRDRDYGYTF
13	TRBV28	TRBJ1-1	-	CASRPGTDVEAFF
15	TRBV7-2	TRBJ1-1	-	CASSLASGGSTEAFF
13	TRBV7-2	TRBJ1-2	-	CASSLVQGDGYTF
16	TRBV5-6	TRBJ2-1	-	CASSFYPGQGAGEQFF
15	TRBV7-2	TRBJ2-1	-	CASSLAAGLLDEQFF
14	TRBV9	TRBJ1-4	-	CASSLSGAGEKLFF
13	TRBV24-1	TRBJ1-2	-	CATSEQGRYGYTF
17	TRBV5-6	TRBJ2-7	-	CASSLLLAGGQFYEQYF
15	TRBV4-1	TRBJ1-5	-	CASSQDGQGIQPQHF
18	TRBV15	TRBJ1-4	-	CATSLRGGSVTPNEKLFF
15	TRBV4-1	TRBJ2-7	-	CASSQANRGLREQYF
14	TRBV3-1/TRBV3-2	TRBJ1-1	few	CASSQGQLNTEAFF
14	TRBV18	TRBJ1-1	-	CASSPPPQEGEAFF
14	TRBV5-6	TRBJ2-7	once	CASSPDTDDYEQYF
14	TRBV11-2	TRBJ1-2	-	CASSLEVTGGGYTF
12	TRBV2	TRBJ2-5	few	CASRYSGETQYF
18	TRBV3-1/TRBV3-2	TRBJ2-4	-	CASSPKPLTRVAKNIQYF